This TCR beta chain is drawn from a study of OX40 agonist ivuxolimab in advanced cancers. Whole-study context: Ivuxolimab, which patients received intravenously every 2 weeks, was dosed at 0.01 to 10 mg/kg. Three patients had partial responses: one hepatocellular carcinoma, two cutaneous melanoma.

Comment on this clone: Antigen: not known.

General study findings and limits: More expanded clones were seen, on average, in CD8+ T cells than in CD4+.

On cycle 4 day 1 and cycle 7 day 1, as well as at baseline, blood was sampled. Sequenced by immunoSEQ multiplex PCR; TCRdb stores in-frame clones only, minus some. The table lists tens of thousands of clones, approximately 91% of them singletons. CDR3 size: 16 residues. Germline CDR1 reads SGHRS; CDR2 reads YFSETQ. The V call is TRBV5-1, the J call TRBJ2-5; 7 nucleotides align to TRBD2. Gene TRBJ2-7 matches the end of the DNA better, so the J call may be wrong. This sequence was found in an adult with an advanced solid tumor such as melanoma, head and neck, liver or kidney cancer. The input for sequencing was CD4+ or CD8+ T cells sorted from blood, taken in a trial of the OX40 agonist ivuxolimab. CDR3 DNA sequence: TGCGCCAGCAGCTCCATTTACGAGCGGGACGCCTACGAGCAGTACTTC. This translates into CASSSIYERDAYEQYF.